This T cell receptor (beta chain) comes out of a study of blood T cell repertoires in COVID-19. Overall study: The origin of the acute and convalescent COVID-19 samples was the United States, Italy and Spain. PBMCs, B-cell-depleted T cells, or T cells were the source of the cDNA or gDNA that made up the material.

The CDR3 is 14 amino acids. Trimming left V 1 base short and J 9 bases short, with 13 bases between. Per germline, CDR1 SGHVS and CDR2 FQNEAQ. Original analysis: Counts of nucleated cells, estimated from reference gene primer amplification, were obtained. TCRdb's table, derived via immunoSEQ multiplex PCR, lists solely in-frame clones and lacks some. V, J and clone size are taken as reported in that table, and D and trimming were inferred from the DNA itself. The profile shows about 170,000 clones, 88% of them singletons. This TCR was sampled from a man aged 60 to 75 with acute or convalescent COVID-19. The sequenced material came from peripheral blood. V and J are TRBV7-8 and TRBJ1-5; D not certain. For the CDR3, the DNA is TGTGCCAGCAGCTTAGAGTACCGTGGCGGGCCCCAGCATTTT. This encodes CASSLEYRGGPQHF.